Listed below are T cell receptor beta chains from one sample, sequenced in a study of graft-versus-host responses after intestinal transplantation. No antigen has been assigned to these receptors. Produced via immunoSEQ multiplex PCR; TCRdb's table is partial and in-frame only. The table lists 35,000 to 45,000 clones, roughly 95% of them singletons. The sequencing used unstimulated CD8+ T cells sorted from spleen or lymph node cells, collected before transplant. The source is a human donor who was the organ donor for an intestinal transplant. Both conserved end residues are part of each CDR3. Fields, in order: clone size, V gene, J gene, CDR3 length, D gene, CDR3 DNA, CDR3 protein. D genes are given only for firm matches. Clone size is given for some rows only: seen once, a few or many times, or a class if the clone is expanded.

size: .
V: TRBV27
J: TRBJ1-4
length: 15
D: .
DNA: TGTGCCAGCAGTTTATCTAGGGGCACTAATGAAAAACTGTTTTTT
CDR3: CASSLSRGTNEKLFF

size: .
V: TRBV4-1
J: TRBJ2-7
length: 12
D: .
DNA: TGCGCCAGCAGCCAAGGATTCTACGAGCAGTACTTC
CDR3: CASSQGFYEQYF

size: .
V: TRBV7-8
J: TRBJ2-7
length: 15
D: TRBD1
DNA: TGTGCCAGCAGCTCCCCCGACGACAGGGGCTACGAGCAGTACTTC
CDR3: CASSSPDDRGYEQYF

size: .
V: TRBV7-9
J: TRBJ2-1
length: 15
D: TRBD1
DNA: TGTGCCAGCAGCGGTCGACAGGGTGGGGGCAATGAGCAGTTCTTC
CDR3: CASSGRQGGGNEQFF

size: once
V: TRBV19
J: TRBJ2-1
length: 15
D: TRBD2
DNA: TGTGCCAGTAGTATAGCTAGCGGGGGTATGAATGAGCAGTTCTTC
CDR3: CASSIASGGMNEQFF

size: .
V: TRBV27
J: TRBJ2-7
length: 14
D: TRBD2
DNA: TGTGCCAGCAGTTTGTCGGGGGGGCCATACGAGCAGTACTTC
CDR3: CASSLSGGPYEQYF

size: .
V: TRBV2
J: TRBJ2-1
length: 13
D: .
DNA: TGTGCCAGCAGTGTGGGCAGTTACAATGAGCAGTTCTTC
CDR3: CASSVGSYNEQFF

size: .
V: TRBV18
J: TRBJ2-2
length: 16
D: TRBD2
DNA: TGTGCCAGCTCACCATCAGCGGGGGGCGATCCCGGGGAGCTGTTTTTT
CDR3: CASSPSAGGDPGELFF

size: .
V: TRBV5-6
J: TRBJ2-1
length: 16
D: .
DNA: TGTGCCAGCAGCTCGGATAAGCTAGCGATCTACAATGAGCAGTTCTTC
CDR3: CASSSDKLAIYNEQFF

size: .
V: TRBV5-5
J: TRBJ2-7
length: 16
D: TRBD1
DNA: TGTGCCAGCAGCTTCGCTCCGGGACAGGGGCTCTACGAGCAGTACTTC
CDR3: CASSFAPGQGLYEQYF

size: .
V: TRBV4-3
J: TRBJ2-1
length: 19
D: TRBD2
DNA: TGCGCCAGCAGCCAAGATGAGGGGTCTAGCGGGGGTTTTGGGAATGAGCAGTTCTTC
CDR3: CASSQDEGSSGGFGNEQFF

size: .
V: TRBV5-4
J: TRBJ2-1
length: 15
D: TRBD2
DNA: TGTGCCAGCAGCTTGAGTCTAGCGGGTTACAATGAGCAGTTCTTC
CDR3: CASSLSLAGYNEQFF

size: .
V: TRBV11-1
J: TRBJ1-1
length: 12
D: .
DNA: TGTGCCAGCAGCTTTTTAGGGGCTGAAGCTTTCTTT
CDR3: CASSFLGAEAFF

size: .
V: TRBV5-4
J: TRBJ2-2
length: 15
D: .
DNA: TGTGCCAGCAGCTTGGGCCAGGGAGTGGCCGGGGAGCTGTTTTTT
CDR3: CASSLGQGVAGELFF

size: .
V: TRBV5-1
J: TRBJ2-7
length: 16
D: TRBD1
DNA: TGCGCCAGCAGCTTGTTAGGGACAGGATCCTCCTACGAGCAGTACTTC
CDR3: CASSLLGTGSSYEQYF

size: .
V: TRBV4-3
J: TRBJ1-1
length: 14
D: .
DNA: TGCGCCAGCAGCCAAGTTAGGGGGGGGACTGAAGCTTTCTTT
CDR3: CASSQVRGGTEAFF

size: .
V: TRBV7-9
J: TRBJ1-2
length: 13
D: TRBD1
DNA: TGTGCCAGCATAAGACTGACAGGGGAAGGCTACACCTTC
CDR3: CASIRLTGEGYTF

size: .
V: TRBV7-3
J: TRBJ2-2
length: 14
D: .
DNA: TGTGCCAGCAGCCTGGGACCGGGGCCCGGGGAGCTGTTTTTT
CDR3: CASSLGPGPGELFF

size: .
V: TRBV5-1
J: TRBJ2-7
length: 11
D: .
DNA: TGCGCCAGCAGCAGCTCCTACGAGCAGTACTTC
CDR3: CASSSSYEQYF